This TCR beta chain is from a study of graft-versus-host responses after intestinal transplantation. Per germline, CDR1 MNHNS and CDR2 SASEGT. Trimming left V 4 bases short and J 2 bases short, with 20 bases between. CDR3 size: 17 residues. Sequenced by immunoSEQ multiplex PCR; TCRdb stores in-frame clones only, minus some. The data contain approximately 100,000 clones, 86% of them singletons. Source: PBMCs, taken 255 days after intestinal transplant. The rearrangement links TRBV6-1 to TRBJ1-2; D remains unclear. The receptor comes from a human patient who received an intestinal transplant, so some T cells may come from the graft donor. For the CDR3, the DNA is TGTGCCAGCAGTGGGGAGGCATTACATTTTGCGAACTATGGCTACACCTTC. This translates into CASSGEALHFANYGYTF.